This section outlines one T cell receptor beta chain sequence together with its context. This sample was included in a study of blood T cells in healthy people across ages. Alongside a J-beta primer mix, a sample-barcoded 5' primer served in a second PCR lasting about 7 to 12 cycles. Per sample, CDR3-containing paired-end reads numbered at least 2.5 million. TCRdb fed the 5' RACE reads into MiXCR, producing one record per CDR3 protein. The repertoire includes roughly 500,000 distinct CDR3 sequences, 25% to 30% of them detected once, and under 20% sits in the top ten. Healthy individuals of Caucasian origin from Russia, aged about 6 to 95, served as donors. Sequences were obtained from blood. The receptor was derived from a woman in her seventies in good health.

CDR3: CASSLRFKGAHIQYF. In nucleotides, the CDR3 is TGTGCCAGCAGCTTAAGGTTTAAGGGGGCGCACATTCAGTACTTC. This chain connects TRBV5-6 to TRBJ2-4, with 7 bases identical to TRBD1. CDR1 and CDR2 from the germline V gene are SGHDT and YYEEEE. Unmatched junction bases numbered 10, after V lost 2 bases and J lost 8 bases. This CDR3 is 15 amino acids long.